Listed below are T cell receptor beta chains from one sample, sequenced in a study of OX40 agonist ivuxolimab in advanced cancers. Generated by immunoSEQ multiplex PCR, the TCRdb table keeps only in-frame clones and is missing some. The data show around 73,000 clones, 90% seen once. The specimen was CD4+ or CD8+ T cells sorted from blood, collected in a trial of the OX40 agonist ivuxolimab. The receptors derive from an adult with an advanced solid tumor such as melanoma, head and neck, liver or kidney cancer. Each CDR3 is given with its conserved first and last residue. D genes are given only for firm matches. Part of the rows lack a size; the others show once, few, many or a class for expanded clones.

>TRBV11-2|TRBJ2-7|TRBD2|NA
CASSSGLVVYEQYF
TGTGCCAGCAGCTCAGGACTAGTCGTCTACGAGCAGTACTTC
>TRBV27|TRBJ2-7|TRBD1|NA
CASSWGQGYEQYF
TGTGCCAGCAGTTGGGGACAGGGCTACGAGCAGTACTTC
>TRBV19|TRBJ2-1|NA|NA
CASSTFEAGNEQFF
TGTGCCAGTAGTACTTTTGAGGCGGGCAATGAGCAGTTCTTC
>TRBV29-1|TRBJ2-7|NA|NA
CSVDMGQDYEQYF
TGCAGCGTTGACATGGGACAAGACTACGAGCAGTACTTC
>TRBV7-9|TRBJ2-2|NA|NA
CASMRENTGELFF
TGTGCCAGCATGAGAGAGAACACCGGGGAGCTGTTTTTT
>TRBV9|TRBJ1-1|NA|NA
CASSVRGTSNTEAFF
TGTGCCAGCAGCGTAAGAGGGACATCAAACACTGAAGCTTTCTTT
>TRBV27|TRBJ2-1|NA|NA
CASSGTGASSYNEQFF
TGTGCCAGCAGTGGAACGGGGGCCAGCTCCTACAATGAGCAGTTCTTC
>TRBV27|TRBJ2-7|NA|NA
CASSSGRTHYEQYF
TGTGCCAGCAGTTCCGGACGGACCCACTACGAGCAGTACTTC
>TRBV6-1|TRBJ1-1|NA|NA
CASSEEPVNTEAFF
TGTGCCAGCAGTGAAGAACCCGTGAACACTGAAGCTTTCTTT
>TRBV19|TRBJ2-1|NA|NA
CASSTSYNEQFF
TGTGCCAGTAGTACCTCCTACAATGAGCAGTTCTTC
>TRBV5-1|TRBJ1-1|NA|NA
CASSPFGPAEAFF
TGCGCCAGCAGCCCTTTCGGCCCGGCTGAAGCTTTCTTT
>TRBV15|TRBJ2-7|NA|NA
CATSNPGGAHSSYEQYF
TGTGCCACCAGCAACCCTGGTGGGGCGCACAGCTCCTACGAGCAGTACTTC
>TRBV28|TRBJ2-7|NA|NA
CASSPRVLNSYEQYF
TGTGCCAGCAGTCCCAGGGTACTAAACTCCTACGAGCAGTACTTC
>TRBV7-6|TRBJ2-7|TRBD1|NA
CASSGRDRVHEQYF
TGTGCCAGCAGCGGCCGGGACAGGGTACACGAGCAGTACTTC
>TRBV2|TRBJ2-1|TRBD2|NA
CASLVGGGTGNEQFF
TGTGCCAGCCTCGTCGGCGGGGGGACGGGCAATGAGCAGTTCTTC
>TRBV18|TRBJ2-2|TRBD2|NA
CASSPPGLADLYATGELFF
TGTGCCAGCTCACCGCCCGGACTAGCGGACCTCTACGCCACCGGGGAGCTGTTTTTT
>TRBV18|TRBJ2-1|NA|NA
CASSLVASEPRNEQFF
TGTGCCAGCTCACTGGTAGCGAGCGAACCGAGGAATGAGCAGTTCTTC
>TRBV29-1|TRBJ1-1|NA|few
CSVWNTEAFF
TGCAGCGTTTGGAACACTGAAGCTTTCTTT
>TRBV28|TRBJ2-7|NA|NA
CASSLKVGVGDGYEQYF
TGTGCCAGCAGTTTAAAGGTTGGGGTGGGGGACGGCTACGAGCAGTACTTC
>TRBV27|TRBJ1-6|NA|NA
CASSTSGGGQSPLHF
TGTGCCAGCAGTACCTCGGGGGGGGGCCAATCACCCCTCCACTTT
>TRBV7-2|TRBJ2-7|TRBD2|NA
CASSLSGLADYEQYF
TGTGCCAGCAGCCTCAGTGGCCTAGCGGATTACGAGCAGTACTTC
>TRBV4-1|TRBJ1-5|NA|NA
CASSQRTEYSNQPQHF
TGCGCCAGCAGCCAACGGACGGAATATAGCAATCAGCCCCAGCATTTT
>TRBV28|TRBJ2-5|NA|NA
CASSLQLETQYF
TGTGCCAGCAGTTTACAGCTAGAGACCCAGTACTTC
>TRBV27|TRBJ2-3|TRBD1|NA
CASSLLTGEKGTDTQYF
TGTGCCAGCAGTTTATTGACAGGGGAGAAAGGCACAGATACGCAGTATTTT
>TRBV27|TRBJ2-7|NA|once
CASSLSPGLLYEQYF
TGTGCCAGCAGTTTATCGCCCGGGCTCCTCTACGAGCAGTACTTC
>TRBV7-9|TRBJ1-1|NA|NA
CASSLLDPKNTEAFF
TGTGCCAGCAGCTTGTTGGACCCAAAAAACACTGAAGCTTTCTTT
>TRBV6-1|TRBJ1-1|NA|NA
CGAGRITEAFF
TGTGGGGCTGGGAGGATCACTGAAGCTTTCTTT
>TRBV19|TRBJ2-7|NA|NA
CASRGAEQYF
TGTGCCAGTAGGGGAGCCGAGCAGTACTTC
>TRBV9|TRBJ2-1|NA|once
CASSDRDYNEQFF
TGTGCCAGCAGCGACCGGGACTACAATGAGCAGTTCTTC
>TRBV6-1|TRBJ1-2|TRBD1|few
CASSERGGQIYGYTF
TGTGCCAGCAGTGAAAGGGGGGGACAGATCTATGGCTACACCTTC
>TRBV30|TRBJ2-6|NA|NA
CAWSVRRARAGANVLTF
TGTGCCTGGAGTGTACGCAGGGCGCGGGCCGGGGCCAACGTCCTGACTTTC
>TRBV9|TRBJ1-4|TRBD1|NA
CASSVGGQGTNEKLFF
TGTGCCAGCAGCGTAGGGGGACAGGGAACTAATGAAAAACTGTTTTTT
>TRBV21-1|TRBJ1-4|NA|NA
CASSAPWDRQNEKLFF
TGTGCCAGCAGCGCCCCGTGGGACAGGCAAAATGAAAAACTGTTTTTT
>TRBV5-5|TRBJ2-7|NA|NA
CASSLRGNSYEQYF
TGTGCCAGCAGCTTGAGAGGGAACTCCTACGAGCAGTACTTC
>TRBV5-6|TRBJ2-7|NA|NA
CASSLGSGWSYEQYF
TGTGCCAGCAGCTTGGGGAGCGGGTGGTCCTACGAGCAGTACTTC
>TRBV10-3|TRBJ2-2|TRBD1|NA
CAINGQGAGELFF
TGTGCCATCAACGGACAGGGGGCCGGGGAGCTGTTTTTT
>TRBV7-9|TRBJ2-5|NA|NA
CASSKETQYF
TGTGCCAGCAGCAAAGAGACCCAGTACTTC
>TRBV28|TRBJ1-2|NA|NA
CASSRSYGYTF
TGTGCCAGCAGTCGGAGCTATGGCTACACCTTC
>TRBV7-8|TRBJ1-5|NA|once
CASSLVEAGLNQPQHF
TGTGCCAGCAGCTTAGTAGAGGCAGGGCTCAATCAGCCCCAGCATTTT